A selection of T cell receptor beta chains follows, all from one sample in a study of blood T cells in healthy people across ages. TCRdb passed the 5' RACE reads through MiXCR, listing each CDR3 protein once. The sample lists around 580,000 distinct CDR3 sequences, more than 45% seen once, with about 22% in the top ten. Sequenced sample: blood. The receptor source for this set is a man older than 75 in good health. CDR3s include the opening cysteine and the closing phenylalanine or tryptophan. The order of the fields is clone size, D gene, V gene, J gene, CDR3 DNA, CDR3 protein. The D gene is left open where the match is weak. The size of a clone is reported for some rows only, either as once, few or many, or as a class for expanded clones.

clone size: NA
D gene: NA
V gene: TRBV18
J gene: TRBJ2-6
CDR3 DNA: TGTGCCAGCTCACCACCAGGTATTAACTCTGGGGCCAACGTCCTGACTTTC
CDR3 protein: CASSPPGINSGANVLTF

clone size: NA
D gene: TRBD1
V gene: TRBV10-3
J gene: TRBJ1-6
CDR3 DNA: TGTGCCATCAGACGCGGGACAGGCGGAAATTCACCCCTCCACTTT
CDR3 protein: CAIRRGTGGNSPLHF

clone size: few
D gene: TRBD2
V gene: TRBV29-1
J gene: TRBJ2-1
CDR3 DNA: TGCAGCGCTGGGACTAGCGGGGGCTGGGATGAGCAGTTCTTC
CDR3 protein: CSAGTSGGWDEQFF

clone size: once
D gene: TRBD1
V gene: TRBV6-1
J gene: TRBJ2-7
CDR3 DNA: TGTGCCAGCTGCTCATCCGGGACAGGGTACGAGCAGTACTTC
CDR3 protein: CASCSSGTGYEQYF

clone size: NA
D gene: NA
V gene: TRBV20-1
J gene: TRBJ1-2
CDR3 DNA: TGCAGTGCGATAAAGGGGGATGACTATGGCTACACCTTC
CDR3 protein: CSAIKGDDYGYTF

clone size: NA
D gene: NA
V gene: TRBV20-1
J gene: TRBJ1-6
CDR3 DNA: TGCAGTGCCACGACAGCGAGCTCCTATAATTCACCCCTCCACTTT
CDR3 protein: CSATTASSYNSPLHF

clone size: NA
D gene: TRBD1
V gene: TRBV29-1
J gene: TRBJ2-5
CDR3 DNA: TGCAGCGTTGGCGGAGGACAGGGGGCTTCCGAGACCCAGTACTTC
CDR3 protein: CSVGGGQGASETQYF

clone size: NA
D gene: TRBD2
V gene: TRBV3-1
J gene: TRBJ2-3
CDR3 DNA: TGTGCCAGCAGCCAAGAGAGGTGGGGAGGGTATGCAGATACGCAGTATTTT
CDR3 protein: CASSQERWGGYADTQYF

clone size: NA
D gene: NA
V gene: TRBV7-2
J gene: TRBJ2-1
CDR3 DNA: TGTGCCAGCAGCTTACGACACTTATACAATGAGCAGTTCTTC
CDR3 protein: CASSLRHLYNEQFF

clone size: NA
D gene: NA
V gene: TRBV29-1
J gene: TRBJ1-1
CDR3 DNA: TGCAGCGTTGAAGATTTGCCGAACACTGAAGCTTTCTTT
CDR3 protein: CSVEDLPNTEAFF

clone size: few
D gene: TRBD1
V gene: TRBV24-1
J gene: TRBJ2-3
CDR3 DNA: TGTGCCACCAGTGGCGAAACAGGGGTGGGCCGTACGCAGTATTTT
CDR3 protein: CATSGETGVGRTQYF

clone size: NA
D gene: NA
V gene: TRBV6-5
J gene: TRBJ1-2
CDR3 DNA: TGTGCCAGCAGTTACGGATTTGCTCCTCGAGGGGCCTATGGCTACACCTTC
CDR3 protein: CASSYGFAPRGAYGYTF

clone size: NA
D gene: NA
V gene: TRBV20-1
J gene: TRBJ2-4
CDR3 DNA: TGCAGTGCTAGCCACAACCTCTCGCGGGGTCTTCTAGCCAAAAACATTCAGTACTTC
CDR3 protein: CSASHNLSRGLLAKNIQYF

clone size: few
D gene: TRBD2
V gene: TRBV7-9
J gene: TRBJ2-3
CDR3 DNA: TGTGCCAGCAGAGCGACTAGCGGCCCCACAGATACGCAGTATTTT
CDR3 protein: CASRATSGPTDTQYF

clone size: NA
D gene: NA
V gene: TRBV5-1
J gene: TRBJ1-2
CDR3 DNA: TGCGCCAGCAGCTTATCGACAGAACGCTCTTACTATGGCTACACCTTC
CDR3 protein: CASSLSTERSYYGYTF

clone size: few
D gene: TRBD1
V gene: TRBV5-1
J gene: TRBJ2-7
CDR3 DNA: TGCGCCAGCAGCTTGGCGCCGGGACAGCCGTACGAGCAGTACTTC
CDR3 protein: CASSLAPGQPYEQYF

clone size: many
D gene: TRBD1
V gene: TRBV7-9
J gene: TRBJ2-4
CDR3 DNA: TGTGCCAGCAGCCCGGACAGGCTAGCCAAAAACATTCAGTACTTC
CDR3 protein: CASSPDRLAKNIQYF

clone size: few
D gene: TRBD2
V gene: TRBV7-2
J gene: TRBJ2-1
CDR3 DNA: TGTGCCAGCAGCCCCCTATGGACTAGCCCTTACAATGAGCAGTTCTTC
CDR3 protein: CASSPLWTSPYNEQFF

clone size: few
D gene: NA
V gene: TRBV20-1
J gene: TRBJ1-2
CDR3 DNA: TGCAGTGCTAGATCGGGACGGCGATATGGCTACACCTTC
CDR3 protein: CSARSGRRYGYTF

clone size: few
D gene: TRBD2
V gene: TRBV7-9
J gene: TRBJ2-3
CDR3 DNA: TGTGCCAGCAGCTTAGGAGTAGCGGGGAACACAGATACGCAGTATTTT
CDR3 protein: CASSLGVAGNTDTQYF

clone size: NA
D gene: TRBD2
V gene: TRBV2
J gene: TRBJ2-4
CDR3 DNA: TGTGCCAGCTTGCGGGAGCAACTAGCCAAAAACATTCAGTACTTC
CDR3 protein: CASLREQLAKNIQYF

clone size: NA
D gene: TRBD2
V gene: TRBV9
J gene: TRBJ2-1
CDR3 DNA: TGTGCCAGCAGCGTAGCCCCGGGACTAGCGGCCAATGAGCAGTTCTTC
CDR3 protein: CASSVAPGLAANEQFF

clone size: NA
D gene: TRBD1
V gene: TRBV20-1
J gene: TRBJ1-2
CDR3 DNA: TGCAGTGCTAGATTTCGGGACAGCCCCGGAGCTAACTATGGCTACACCTTC
CDR3 protein: CSARFRDSPGANYGYTF

clone size: many
D gene: TRBD2
V gene: TRBV20-1
J gene: TRBJ2-3
CDR3 DNA: TGCAGTGCTAGTCGTGGGACTAGCGGGGGGGCCGCAGATACGCAGTATTTT
CDR3 protein: CSASRGTSGGAADTQYF

clone size: NA
D gene: NA
V gene: TRBV4-1
J gene: TRBJ2-3
CDR3 DNA: TGCGCCAGCAGCCGGACCAGGAGAAGCCCAGATACGCAGTATTTT
CDR3 protein: CASSRTRRSPDTQYF

clone size: NA
D gene: NA
V gene: TRBV4-3
J gene: TRBJ1-5
CDR3 DNA: TGCGCCAGCAGCCAAGATACCAGGGCTGGCAATCAGCCCCAGCATTTT
CDR3 protein: CASSQDTRAGNQPQHF

clone size: many
D gene: NA
V gene: TRBV6-6
J gene: TRBJ2-7
CDR3 DNA: TGTGCCAGCAGTTACCAACGGCGGCCCTACGAGCAGTACTTC
CDR3 protein: CASSYQRRPYEQYF

clone size: NA
D gene: NA
V gene: TRBV7-9
J gene: TRBJ2-4
CDR3 DNA: TGTGCCAGGAGCCCCCCAGAGCGTACTATCCTAGGGCAGTACTTC
CDR3 protein: CARSPPERTILGQYF

clone size: few
D gene: TRBD1
V gene: TRBV7-2
J gene: TRBJ1-6
CDR3 DNA: TGTGCCAGCAGCAATCTTTCCGGGACAGGGTTGAATTCACCCCTCCACTTT
CDR3 protein: CASSNLSGTGLNSPLHF

clone size: NA
D gene: TRBD1
V gene: TRBV7-7
J gene: TRBJ2-1
CDR3 DNA: TGTGCTAGCAGCTTAGCTACAGGGGGGACCAATGAGCAGTTCTTC
CDR3 protein: CASSLATGGTNEQFF

clone size: NA
D gene: NA
V gene: TRBV4-1
J gene: TRBJ2-2
CDR3 DNA: TGCGCCAGCAGCCAAGAAATAGCTCGGGGCGCGAACACCGGGGAGCTGTTTTTT
CDR3 protein: CASSQEIARGANTGELFF

clone size: NA
D gene: NA
V gene: TRBV5-1
J gene: TRBJ1-3
CDR3 DNA: TGCGCCAGCAGCCCCATGGCAGCCACCTCTGGAAACACCATATATTTT
CDR3 protein: CASSPMAATSGNTIYF

clone size: few
D gene: NA
V gene: TRBV24-1
J gene: TRBJ2-1
CDR3 DNA: TGTGCCACCAGTGATGTAACGGGAACCTACAATGAGCAGTTCTTC
CDR3 protein: CATSDVTGTYNEQFF

clone size: few
D gene: NA
V gene: TRBV10-3
J gene: TRBJ1-6
CDR3 DNA: TGTGCCATCAGTGACCCGAAAAACTCCTATAATTCACCCCTCCACTTT
CDR3 protein: CAISDPKNSYNSPLHF

clone size: NA
D gene: TRBD2
V gene: TRBV7-9
J gene: TRBJ2-7
CDR3 DNA: TGTGCCAGCAGCGTAGCGGGTCCTACCTACGAGCAGTACTTC
CDR3 protein: CASSVAGPTYEQYF

clone size: NA
D gene: NA
V gene: TRBV4-2
J gene: TRBJ1-2
CDR3 DNA: TGTGCCAGCAGCCAAGACCGACAGGCCTTTAACTATGGCTACACCTTC
CDR3 protein: CASSQDRQAFNYGYTF

clone size: NA
D gene: NA
V gene: TRBV29-1
J gene: TRBJ2-5
CDR3 DNA: TGCAGTGAAGGGGAGGTCGGGGCCCAGTACTTC
CDR3 protein: CSEGEVGAQYF

clone size: many
D gene: NA
V gene: TRBV7-2
J gene: TRBJ2-1
CDR3 DNA: TGTGCCAGCAGCTTATCTCCGGGACTGCGATATAATAATGAGCAGTTCTTC
CDR3 protein: CASSLSPGLRYNNEQFF

clone size: NA
D gene: NA
V gene: TRBV9
J gene: TRBJ1-2
CDR3 DNA: TGTGCCAGCAGCGGGGGAGGTGGACGCGGCTATGGCTACACCTTC
CDR3 protein: CASSGGGGRGYGYTF

clone size: few
D gene: NA
V gene: TRBV10-1
J gene: TRBJ2-1
CDR3 DNA: TGCGCCAGCAGTGGTAGGGTCGGCGTATACAATGAGCAGTTCTTC
CDR3 protein: CASSGRVGVYNEQFF